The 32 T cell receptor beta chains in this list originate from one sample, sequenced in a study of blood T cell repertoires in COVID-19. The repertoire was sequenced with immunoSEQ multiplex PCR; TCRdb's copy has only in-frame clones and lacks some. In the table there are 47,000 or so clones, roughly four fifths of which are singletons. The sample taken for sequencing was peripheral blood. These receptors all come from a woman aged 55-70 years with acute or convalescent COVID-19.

The CDR3 DNA reads as TGTGCCAGCAGCTCGACAGGCGGACTGTATGGCTACACCTTC. Its translation: CASSSTGGLYGYTF. The chain links TRBV7-9 to TRBJ1-2; D possibly corresponds to TRBD1 (6 bases). The CDR3 is made up of 14 amino acids. From germline, CDR1 is SEHNR and CDR2 FQNEAQ (reference sequence). Trimming left V 4 bases short and J 5 bases short, with 14 bases between.

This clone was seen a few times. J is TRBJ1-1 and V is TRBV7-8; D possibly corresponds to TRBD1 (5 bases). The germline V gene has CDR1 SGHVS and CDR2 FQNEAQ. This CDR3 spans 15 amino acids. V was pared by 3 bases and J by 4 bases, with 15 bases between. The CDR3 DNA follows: TGTGCCAGCAGCTTGTCTCTAGGGGTTTCCACTGAAGCTTTCTTT. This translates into CASSLSLGVSTEAFF.

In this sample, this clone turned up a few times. For the CDR3, the DNA is TGCGCCAGCAGTCAATTGGACTACCTCCCCGAGCAGTACTTC. Translated, it gives CASSQLDYLPEQYF. The chain links TRBV23-1 to TRBJ2-7; D may be TRBD2 (6 bases). TRBV23-1 is an open reading frame whose function is uncertain. The CDR3 loop spans 14 amino acids. V was pared by 1 base and J by 6 bases, with 13 bases between.

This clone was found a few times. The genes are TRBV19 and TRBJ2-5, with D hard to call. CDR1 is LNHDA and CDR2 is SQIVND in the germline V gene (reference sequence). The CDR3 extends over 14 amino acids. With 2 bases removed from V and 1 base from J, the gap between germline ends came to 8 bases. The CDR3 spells CASSISRSQETQYF. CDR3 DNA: TGTGCCAGTAGTATAAGCCGTAGCCAAGAGACCCAGTACTTC. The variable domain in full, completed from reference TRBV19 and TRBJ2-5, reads DGGITQSPKYLFRKEGQNVTLSCEQNLNHDAMYWYRQDPGQGLRLIYYSQIVNDFQKGDIAEGYSVSREKKESFPLTVTSAQKNPTAFYLCASSISRSQETQYFGPGTRLLVL.

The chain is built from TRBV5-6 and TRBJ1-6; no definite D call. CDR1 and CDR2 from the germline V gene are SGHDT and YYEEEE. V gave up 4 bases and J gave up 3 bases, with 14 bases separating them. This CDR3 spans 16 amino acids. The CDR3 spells CASSLQRALYNSPLHF. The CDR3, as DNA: TGTGCCAGCAGCCTCCAGAGGGCTCTCTATAATTCACCCCTCCACTTT.

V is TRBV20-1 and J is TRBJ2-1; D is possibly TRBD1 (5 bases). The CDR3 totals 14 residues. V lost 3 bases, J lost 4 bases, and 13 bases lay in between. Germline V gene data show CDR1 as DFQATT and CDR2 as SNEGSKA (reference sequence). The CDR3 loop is CSASKGLGYNEQFF. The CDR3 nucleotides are TGCAGTGCTAGTAAGGGGCTAGGATACAATGAGCAGTTCTTC.

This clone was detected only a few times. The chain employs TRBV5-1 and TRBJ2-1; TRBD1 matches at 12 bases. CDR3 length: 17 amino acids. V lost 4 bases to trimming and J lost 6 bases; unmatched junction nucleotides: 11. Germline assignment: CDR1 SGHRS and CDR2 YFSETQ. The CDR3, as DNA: TGCGCCAGCAGCCCGGGACAGGGGGCGCAAAAAGGCAATGAGCAGTTCTTC. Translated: CASSPGQGAQKGNEQFF.

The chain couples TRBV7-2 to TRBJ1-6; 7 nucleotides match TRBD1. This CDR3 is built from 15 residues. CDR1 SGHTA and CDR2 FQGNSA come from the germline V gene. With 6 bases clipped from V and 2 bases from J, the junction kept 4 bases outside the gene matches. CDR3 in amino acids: CASRQGSAYNSPLHF. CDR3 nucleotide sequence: TGTGCCAGCAGACAGGGGAGTGCCTATAATTCACCCCTCCACTTT.

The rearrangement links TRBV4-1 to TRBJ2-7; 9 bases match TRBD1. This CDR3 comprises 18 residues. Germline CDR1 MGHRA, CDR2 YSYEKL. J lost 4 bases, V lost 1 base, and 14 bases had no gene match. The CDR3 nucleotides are TGCGCCAGCAGCCAAGCACTCTCCCTCGGGACAGGGCGTTACGAGCAGTACTTC. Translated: CASSQALSLGTGRYEQYF.

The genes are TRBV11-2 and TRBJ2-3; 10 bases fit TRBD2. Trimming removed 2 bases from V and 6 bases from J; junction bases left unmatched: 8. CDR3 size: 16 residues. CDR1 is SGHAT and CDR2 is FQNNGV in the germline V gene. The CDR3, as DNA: TGTGCCAGCAGCTTACCCTCTCTAGCGGGAGATGATACGCAGTATTTT. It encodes CASSLPSLAGDDTQYF.

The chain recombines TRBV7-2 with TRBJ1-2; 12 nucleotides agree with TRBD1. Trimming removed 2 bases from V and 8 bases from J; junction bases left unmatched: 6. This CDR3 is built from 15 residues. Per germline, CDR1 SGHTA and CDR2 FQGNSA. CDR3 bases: TGTGCCAGCAGCTTACAGGGACAGGGGGCCGACGGCTACACCTTC. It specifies CASSLQGQGADGYTF.

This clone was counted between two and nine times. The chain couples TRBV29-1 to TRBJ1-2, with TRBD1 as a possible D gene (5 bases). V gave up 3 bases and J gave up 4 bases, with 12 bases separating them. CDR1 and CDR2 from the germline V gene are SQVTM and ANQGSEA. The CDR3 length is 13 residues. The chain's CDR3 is CSVEKTVGYGYTF. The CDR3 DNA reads TGCAGCGTTGAGAAGACAGTCGGCTATGGCTACACCTTC.

CDR3 coding DNA: TGCACCAGCAGCCAAGATAAGAGGGAGTTCGACAATGAGCAGTTCTTC. Its protein product is CTSSQDKREFDNEQFF. The chain combines TRBV1 with TRBJ2-1; the tabulated D call, TRBD2, remains unverified against the DNA. TRBV1 is reported as a pseudogene. The CDR3 covers 16 residues.

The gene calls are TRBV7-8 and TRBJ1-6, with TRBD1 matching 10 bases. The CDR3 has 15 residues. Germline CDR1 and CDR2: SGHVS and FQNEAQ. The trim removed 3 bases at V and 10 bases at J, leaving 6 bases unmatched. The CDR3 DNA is TGTGCCAGCAGCTTGACGGGGACAGGGGAGTCACCCCTCCACTTT. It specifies CASSLTGTGESPLHF.

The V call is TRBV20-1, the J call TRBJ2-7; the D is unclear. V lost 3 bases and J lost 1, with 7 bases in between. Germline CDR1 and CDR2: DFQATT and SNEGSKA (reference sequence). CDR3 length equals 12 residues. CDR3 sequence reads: CSASTDSYEQYF. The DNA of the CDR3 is TGCAGTGCTAGTACAGATTCCTACGAGCAGTACTTC.

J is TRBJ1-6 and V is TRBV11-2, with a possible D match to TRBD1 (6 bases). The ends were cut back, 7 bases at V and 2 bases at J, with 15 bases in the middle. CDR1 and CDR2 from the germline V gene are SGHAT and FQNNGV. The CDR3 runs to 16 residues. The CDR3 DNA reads TGTGCCAGCACCGTTACGACAGGAACCTATAATTCACCCCTCCACTTT. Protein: CASTVTTGTYNSPLHF.

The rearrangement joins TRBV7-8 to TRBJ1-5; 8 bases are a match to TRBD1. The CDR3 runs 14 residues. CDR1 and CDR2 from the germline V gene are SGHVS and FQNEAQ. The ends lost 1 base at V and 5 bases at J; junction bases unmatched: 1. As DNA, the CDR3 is TGTGCCAGCAGCTTAGGGACAGGGCATCAGCCCCAGCATTTT. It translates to CASSLGTGHQPQHF.

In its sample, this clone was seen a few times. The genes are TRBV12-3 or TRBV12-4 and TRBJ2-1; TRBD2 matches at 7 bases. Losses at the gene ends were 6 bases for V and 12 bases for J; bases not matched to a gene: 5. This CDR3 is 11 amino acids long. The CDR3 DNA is TGTGCCAGCAGCACGGGGGGTACGCAGTTCTTC. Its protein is CASSTGGTQFF.

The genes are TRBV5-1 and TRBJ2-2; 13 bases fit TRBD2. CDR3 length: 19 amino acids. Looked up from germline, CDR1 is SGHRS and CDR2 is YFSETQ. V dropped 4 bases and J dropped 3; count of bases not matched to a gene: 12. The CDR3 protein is CASSIPDRTSGSYTGELFF. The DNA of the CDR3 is TGCGCCAGCAGCATACCGGACCGGACTAGCGGGAGCTACACCGGGGAGCTGTTTTTT.

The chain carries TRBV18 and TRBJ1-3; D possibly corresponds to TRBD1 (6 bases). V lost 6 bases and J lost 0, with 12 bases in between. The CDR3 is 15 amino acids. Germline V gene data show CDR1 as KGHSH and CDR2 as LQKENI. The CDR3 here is CASSPDRISGNTIYF. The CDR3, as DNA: TGTGCCAGCTCCCCGGACAGAATCTCTGGAAACACCATATATTTT.

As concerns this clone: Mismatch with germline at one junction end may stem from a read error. The DNA for the CDR3 is TGTGCCGGCAGTTGGGAGTCTGGGACAGATACGCAGTATTTT. Its protein product is CAGSWESGTDTQYF. V and J are TRBV6-5 and TRBJ2-3; possibly TRBD2 for D (5 bases). Germline V gene sequence: CDR1 MNHEY, CDR2 SVGAGI. This CDR3 has 14 residues.

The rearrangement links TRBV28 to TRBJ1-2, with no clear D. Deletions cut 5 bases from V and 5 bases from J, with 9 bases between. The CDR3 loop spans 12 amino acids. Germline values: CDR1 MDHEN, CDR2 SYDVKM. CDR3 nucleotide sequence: TGTGCCAGCAGTATAGAGGGATATGGCTACACCTTC. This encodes CASSIEGYGYTF.

This chain's CDR3 is CASSKTGSNSPLHF. Here the CDR3 DNA reads TGCGCCAGCAGCAAGACAGGGTCTAATTCACCCCTCCACTTT. This chain joins TRBV5-1 and TRBJ1-6, with 7 bases that match TRBD1. The CDR3 is 14 residues long. Germline V lookup: CDR1 SGHRS, CDR2 YFSETQ. The V and J ends lost 4 bases and 6 bases, in that order; junction bases with no gene match: 4.

The CDR3 reads CASSPGGGSFDEQFF. The CDR3 bases are TGTGCCAGCAGTCCAGGCGGCGGGAGCTTCGATGAGCAGTTCTTC. The J gene is TRBJ2-1, the V gene TRBV7-9; 7 bases are shared with TRBD2. Germline CDR1 SEHNR, CDR2 FQNEAQ (reference sequence). The CDR3 sequence is 15 residues long. V was clipped by 6 bases and J by 8 bases; unmatched bases: 13.

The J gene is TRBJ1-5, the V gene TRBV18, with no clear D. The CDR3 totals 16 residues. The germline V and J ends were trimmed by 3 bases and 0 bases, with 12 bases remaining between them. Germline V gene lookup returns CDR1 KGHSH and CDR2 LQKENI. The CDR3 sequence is CASSPVSYNSNQPQHF. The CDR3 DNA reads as TGTGCCAGCTCACCCGTCTCGTACAATAGCAATCAGCCCCAGCATTTT.

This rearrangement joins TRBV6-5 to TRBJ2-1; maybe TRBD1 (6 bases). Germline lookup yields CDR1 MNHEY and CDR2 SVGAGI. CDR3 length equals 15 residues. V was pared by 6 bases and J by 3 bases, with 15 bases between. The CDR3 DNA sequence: TGTGCCAGCAGGTCCACAGGGCTAGGCTACAATGAGCAGTTCTTC. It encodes CASRSTGLGYNEQFF.

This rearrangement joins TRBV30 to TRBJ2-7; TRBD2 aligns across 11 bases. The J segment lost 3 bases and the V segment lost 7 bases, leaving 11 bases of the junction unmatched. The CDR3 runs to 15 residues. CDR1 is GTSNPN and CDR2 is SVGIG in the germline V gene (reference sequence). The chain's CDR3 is CALTKGLAGGYEQYF. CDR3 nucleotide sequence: TGTGCCTTGACTAAAGGGCTAGCGGGAGGCTACGAGCAGTACTTC.

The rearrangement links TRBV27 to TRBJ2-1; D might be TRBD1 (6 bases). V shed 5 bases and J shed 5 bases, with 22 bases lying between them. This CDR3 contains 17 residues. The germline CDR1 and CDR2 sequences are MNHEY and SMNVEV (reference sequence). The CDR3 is CASSTTAGTPFHNEQFF. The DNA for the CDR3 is TGTGCCAGCAGTACGACCGCCGGGACACCGTTCCACAATGAGCAGTTCTTC.

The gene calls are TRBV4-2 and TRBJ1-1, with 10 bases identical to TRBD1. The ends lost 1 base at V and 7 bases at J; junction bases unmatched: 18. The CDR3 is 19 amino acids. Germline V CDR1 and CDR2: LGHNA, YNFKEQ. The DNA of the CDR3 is TGTGCCAGCAGCCAAGGGACTTCCGGGACAGGGGTGTTCGGCGATGAAGCTTTCTTT. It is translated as CASSQGTSGTGVFGDEAFF.

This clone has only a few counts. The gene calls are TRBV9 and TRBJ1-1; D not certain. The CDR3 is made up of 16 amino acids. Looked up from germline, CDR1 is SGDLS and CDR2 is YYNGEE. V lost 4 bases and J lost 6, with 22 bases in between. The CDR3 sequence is CASSLTPQEGRSEAFF. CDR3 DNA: TGTGCCAGCAGCCTTACACCCCAGGAGGGCCGATCTGAAGCTTTCTTT.

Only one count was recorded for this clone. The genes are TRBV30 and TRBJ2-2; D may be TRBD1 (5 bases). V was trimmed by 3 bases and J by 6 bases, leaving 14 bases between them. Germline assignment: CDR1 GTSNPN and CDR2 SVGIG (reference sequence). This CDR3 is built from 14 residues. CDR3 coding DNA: TGTGCCTGGAGACCTCTCACAGGAGCCGGGGAGCTGTTTTTT. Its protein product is CAWRPLTGAGELFF. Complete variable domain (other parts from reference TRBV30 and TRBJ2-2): SQTIHQWPATLVQPVGSPLSLECTVEGTSNPNLYWYRQAAGRGLQLLFYSVGIGQISSEVPQNLSASRPQDRQFILSSKKLLLSDSGFYLCAWRPLTGAGELFFGEGSRLTVL.

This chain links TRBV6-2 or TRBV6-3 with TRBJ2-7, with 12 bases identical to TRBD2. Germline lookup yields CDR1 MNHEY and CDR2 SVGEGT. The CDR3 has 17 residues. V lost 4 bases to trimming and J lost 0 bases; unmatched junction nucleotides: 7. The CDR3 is CASSFRTSGDYSYEQYF. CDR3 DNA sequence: TGTGCCAGCAGTTTCAGGACTAGCGGGGACTACTCCTACGAGCAGTACTTC.